This TCR beta chain originates from a study of immune cell composition in non-small cell lung cancer. This clone was recorded a few times. Sequencing was performed with immunoSEQ multiplex PCR; in TCRdb, only in-frame clones are kept and a portion is missing. Here the sample spans roughly 16,000 clones, around 80% being singletons. Germline lookup yields CDR1 MNHEY and CDR2 SVGAGI. V gave up 4 bases and J gave up 9 bases; unmatched junction bases: 14. This CDR3 spans 15 amino acids. Normal lung was taken at the farthest possible site, at least 3 cm from tumour. These data were also filed under a second study, of CD4 T cells in lung cancer.

The sample comprised non-adjacent lung tissue. This chain joins TRBV6-5 and TRBJ1-2, with 7 bases lining up with TRBD1. The sequence came from a human donor with non-small cell lung cancer. The CDR3 sequence is CASSFTRQGLQSYTF. The CDR3 DNA reads as TGTGCCAGCAGTTTCACGAGACAGGGTCTCCAAAGCTACACCTTC.